This TCR beta chain derives from a study of CD8+ T cells in alopecia areata. To note about this clone: Its specificity is unknown.

Findings of the study overall: Affected scalp, especially in alopecia totalis/universalis, had a higher clonality than normal scalp did. Scalp clonality and expanded CD8+ clones among the top 100 were significantly decreased by tofacitinib.

Treatment given: oral pan-JAK inhibitor, 5-10 mg twice daily. Individuals with alopecia areata gave both lesional scalp punch biopsies and peripheral blood for collection. The sequencing template was cDNA reverse transcribed from extracted RNA. The assay was immunoSEQ multiplex PCR, and TCRdb's table has in-frame clones only and misses some. The sample consists of around 180,000 clones, roughly 60% of them appearing once. The V gene lost 7 bases and the J gene lost 6 bases, with 15 bases spanning the gap. From germline, CDR1 is SQVTM and CDR2 ANQGSEA. The CDR3 is made up of 12 amino acids. V gene TRBV29-1 combines with J gene TRBJ1-2, with D possibly being TRBD1 (5 bases). This clonotype was obtained from a human donor with alopecia areata. The starting material was CD4+ T cells sorted from blood, obtained at week 24, from a patient treated with tofacitinib. CDR3: CSGAGRGDGYTF. The CDR3 nucleotides read TGCAGCGGGGCGGGCAGAGGGGATGGCTACACCTTC.